This T cell receptor (beta chain) was profiled in a study of tumor-infiltrating lymphocytes in primary liver carcinoma (dated by TCRdb to between 2016 and 2019). Context from the whole study: Of the five patients, three men and two women aged 30 to 69 years, four had hepatocellular carcinoma and one had combined HCC and intrahepatic cholangiocarcinoma. The tumors of the five patients were staged as T1-T3 N0M0, with maximum diameters ranging from roughly 4.2 to 10 cm. Each sample produced about 3.5 to 7.5 million productive TCRbeta reads, and read depth showed no significant difference between tissue types. The study combined TCRbeta repertoire sequencing, expression microarrays and whole-exome sequencing across five regions of each liver tumor, with adjacent normal tissue and blood. TCRbeta repertoire sequencing covered about 35 specimens from 5 patients: some 25 tumor regions, 5 adjacent noncancerous liver tissues and 5 peripheral blood samples. Repertoires from technical replicates were highly reproducible, with mean shared-clone rates around 0.89 and correlation coefficients above 0.95. Study-wide conclusions, independent of this receptor: Because the samples were bulk and unsorted, CD4+ and CD8+ T cell repertoires could not be compared. Consistent with antigen-driven expansion, pairs of tumor regions showed higher repertoire overlap (mean roughly 35%) than either tumor-adjacent pairs (around 17%) or tumor-blood pairs (approximately 15%). A significantly larger repertoire fraction was made up by the top 250 clones in tumors than in blood (p = 0.039). The study included only a few patients, and the authors note findings should be validated in a larger study. Only the TCR beta chain was sequenced, which likely underestimates true repertoire diversity because unpaired alpha chains were not captured.

Without any cell sorting, total RNA and DNA were co-extracted from around 18-30 mg of bulk tissue using the AllPrep DNA/RNA mini kit. Roughly 5 patients with histopathologically diagnosed primary liver carcinoma underwent surgical resection in China between November 2015 and 2016. Chronic HBV infection was present in the patients, and the patients were treatment-naive at sampling. Fresh tumor and adjacent tissue pieces were bisected, with one half stored in RNAlater at -80 degrees C and the other half sent for histology. Inclusive of the bounding cysteine and phenylalanine, the CDR3 is 14 residues long. This entry keeps only the CDR3 DNA: 42 bases, framed from base 1. CDR1 SGHAT and CDR2 FQNNGV are derived from the germline V gene. Details on this clonotype: Its target antigen remains unknown. A junction boundary mismatches the germline segment, possibly from a read error.

A constant-region primer and ProtoScript II reverse transcriptase were used to reverse-transcribe TCRbeta-specific cDNA from roughly 0.55 ug total RNA. Three nested multiplex PCR rounds, following a slightly modified ARM-PCR procedure, were used to build the TCRbeta libraries. Each of the first two PCR rounds ran for approximately 10 cycles and used multiplex TRBV1-TRBV30 forward primers together with a Cbeta reverse primer. Sample barcodes and Illumina adapters were attached in a final 25-cycle PCR using Deep VentR polymerase. Amplicons of 200-500 bp were gel-purified with a QIAquick gel extraction kit before sequencing. TCRbeta amplicons were sequenced on an Illumina HiSeq 2500 with 250-bp paired-end reads. Per the original workflow: Reads were quality-trimmed with Trimmomatic v0.33, and paired reads were merged with FLASH v1.2.11 to recover full CDR3 sequences. V, D and J germline segments were assigned to the rearranged TCRbeta sequences by MiGEC v1.2.1b. Clonotype statistics and Shannon-Wiener diversity indices were computed with VDJtools v1.0.0. Except for diversity analysis, only the 250 most abundant clonotypes of each sample were used in subsequent analyses to reduce sampling bias. TCRdb reprocessing: public reads trimmed at Q25 with fastp, clones called with MiXCR, in-frame beta chains kept. CDR3 protein sequences are deduplicated, and each keeps its most common genes and DNA. The V and J calls were determined by TCRdb, not by the authors. This sample comprises about 96,000 distinct CDR3 sequences, 55% to 75% of them detected only once. In total, the top ten clones hold about 27% of the sample.

The sequenced material came from tumor-adjacent normal liver tissue. This receptor was taken from a man aged 35-49 years with primary liver carcinoma and hepatitis B virus infection. The chain uses TRBV11-2 and TRBJ2-1; the D gene identity is not certain. In nucleotides, the sequence is TGTGCCAGCAGCCCCCGGACCTATTCCAATGAGCAGTTCTTT. This is translated as CASSPRTYSNEQFF.